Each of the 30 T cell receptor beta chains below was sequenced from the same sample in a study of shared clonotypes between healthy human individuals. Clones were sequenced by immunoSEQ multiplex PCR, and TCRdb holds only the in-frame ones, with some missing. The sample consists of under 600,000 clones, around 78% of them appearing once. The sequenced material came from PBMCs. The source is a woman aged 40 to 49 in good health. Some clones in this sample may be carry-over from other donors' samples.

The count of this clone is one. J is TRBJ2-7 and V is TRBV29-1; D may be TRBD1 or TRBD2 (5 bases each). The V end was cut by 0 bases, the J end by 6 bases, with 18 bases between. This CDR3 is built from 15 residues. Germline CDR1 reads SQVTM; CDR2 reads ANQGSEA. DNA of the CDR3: TGCAGCGTTGAAGATCCGGGCAGGGACCTTTCCGAGCAGTACTTC. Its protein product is CSVEDPGRDLSEQYF.

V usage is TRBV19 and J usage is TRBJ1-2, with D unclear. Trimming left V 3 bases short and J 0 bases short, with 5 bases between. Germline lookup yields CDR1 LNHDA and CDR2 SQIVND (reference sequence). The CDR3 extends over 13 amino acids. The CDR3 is CASSMLSNYGYTF. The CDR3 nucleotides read TGTGCCAGTAGTATGCTATCTAACTATGGCTACACCTTC.

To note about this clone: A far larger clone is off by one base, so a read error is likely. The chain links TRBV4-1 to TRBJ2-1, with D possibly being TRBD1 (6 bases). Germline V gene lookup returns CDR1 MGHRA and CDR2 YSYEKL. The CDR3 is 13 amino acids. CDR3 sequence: CASSFPGTFEQLF. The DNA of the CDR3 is TGCGCCAGCAGCTTCCCCGGGACATTTGAGCAGCTCTTC.

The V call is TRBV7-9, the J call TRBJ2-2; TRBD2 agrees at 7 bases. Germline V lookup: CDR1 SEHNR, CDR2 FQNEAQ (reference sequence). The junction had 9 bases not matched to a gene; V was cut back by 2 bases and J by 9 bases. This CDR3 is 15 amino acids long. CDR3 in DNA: TGTGCCAGCAGCTTAAACTCGGGGGGTTGGCGGGAGCTGTTTTTT. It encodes CASSLNSGGWRELFF.

The CDR3 DNA sequence: TGCGCCAGCAGCCGGGGACAAGACACCGGGGAGCTGTTTTTT. It is translated as CASSRGQDTGELFF. This chain uses TRBV4-1 with TRBJ2-2; maybe TRBD1 (6 bases). The CDR3 extends over 14 amino acids. Germline-derived CDR1 and CDR2 are MGHRA and YSYEKL. Deletions cut 4 bases from V and 3 bases from J, with 9 bases between.

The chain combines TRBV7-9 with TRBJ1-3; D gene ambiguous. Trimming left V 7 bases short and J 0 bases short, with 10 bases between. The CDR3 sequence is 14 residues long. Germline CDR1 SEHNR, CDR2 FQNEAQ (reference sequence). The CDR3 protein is CASTALNSGNTIYF. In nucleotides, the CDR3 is TGTGCCAGCACCGCCTTGAACTCTGGAAACACCATATATTTT.

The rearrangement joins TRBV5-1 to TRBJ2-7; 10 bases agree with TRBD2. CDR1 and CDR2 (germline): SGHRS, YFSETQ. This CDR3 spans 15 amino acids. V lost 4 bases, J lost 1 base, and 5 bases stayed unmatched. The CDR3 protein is CASSPAGGASYEQYF. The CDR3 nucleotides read TGCGCCAGCAGCCCAGCGGGAGGGGCATCCTACGAGCAGTACTTC.

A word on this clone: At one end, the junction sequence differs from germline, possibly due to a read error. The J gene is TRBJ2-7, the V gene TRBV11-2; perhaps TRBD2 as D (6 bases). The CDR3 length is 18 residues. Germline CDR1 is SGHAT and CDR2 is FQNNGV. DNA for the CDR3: TGTGCCGGCAGCAGAAGCGGAGGAAGAAGTTGGGACTCCTACGAGCAGCACTTC. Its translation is CAGSRSGGRSWDSYEQHF.

The CDR3 loop is CASSPRRGAHTEAFF. In nucleotides, the CDR3 is TGTGCCAGTAGTCCCCGACGAGGGGCGCACACTGAAGCTTTCTTT. V is TRBV19 and J is TRBJ1-1, with D perhaps matching TRBD1 (5 bases). The CDR3 has 15 residues. The germline gives CDR1 LNHDA, CDR2 SQIVND (reference sequence). The V gene lost 5 bases and the J gene lost 3 bases, with 16 bases spanning the gap.

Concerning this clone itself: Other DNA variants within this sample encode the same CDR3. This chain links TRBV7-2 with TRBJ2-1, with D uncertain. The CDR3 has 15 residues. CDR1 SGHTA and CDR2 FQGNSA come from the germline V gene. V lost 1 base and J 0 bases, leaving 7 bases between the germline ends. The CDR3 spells CASSLGLSSYNEQFF. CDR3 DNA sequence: TGTGCCAGCAGCTTAGGACTGAGCTCCTACAATGAGCAGTTCTTC.

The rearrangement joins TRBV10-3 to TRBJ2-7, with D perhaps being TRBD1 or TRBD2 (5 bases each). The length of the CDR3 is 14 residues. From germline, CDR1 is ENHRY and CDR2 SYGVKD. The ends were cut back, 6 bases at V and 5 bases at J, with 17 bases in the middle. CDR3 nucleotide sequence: TGTGCCATCAGCATAGCCGGGACGACCGACGAGCAGTACTTC. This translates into CAISIAGTTDEQYF.

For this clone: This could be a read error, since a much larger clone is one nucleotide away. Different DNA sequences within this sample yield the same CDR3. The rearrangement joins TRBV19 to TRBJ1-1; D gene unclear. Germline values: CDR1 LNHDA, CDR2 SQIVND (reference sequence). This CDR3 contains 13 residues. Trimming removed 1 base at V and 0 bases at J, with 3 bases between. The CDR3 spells CASSIVVNTEAFF. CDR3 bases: TGTGCCAGTAGTATAGTGGTGAACACTGAAGCTTTCTTT.

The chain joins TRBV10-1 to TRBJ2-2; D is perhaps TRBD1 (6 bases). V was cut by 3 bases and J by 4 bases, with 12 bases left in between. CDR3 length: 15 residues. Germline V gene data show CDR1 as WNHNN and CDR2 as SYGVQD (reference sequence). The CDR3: CASSDPRGSTGELFF. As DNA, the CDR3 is TGCGCCAGCAGTGATCCCAGGGGAAGCACCGGGGAGCTGTTTTTT.

The CDR3 protein is CASSPIPTVFHEQYF. The CDR3 region has the DNA TGTGCCAGCAGCCCCATCCCTACGGTGTTCCACGAGCAGTACTTC. This rearrangement joins TRBV14 to TRBJ2-7; D is ambiguous. This CDR3 comprises 15 residues. The V and J ends lost 4 bases and 5 bases respectively, with 18 bases between them. Germline CDR1 reads SGHDN; CDR2 reads FVKESK.

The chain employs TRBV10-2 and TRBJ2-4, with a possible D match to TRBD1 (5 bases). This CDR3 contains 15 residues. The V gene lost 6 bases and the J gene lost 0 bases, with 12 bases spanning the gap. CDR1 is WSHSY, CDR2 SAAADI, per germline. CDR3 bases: TGCGCCAGCAGGGAACAGGCGCTAGCCAAAAACATTCAGTACTTC. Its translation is CASREQALAKNIQYF.

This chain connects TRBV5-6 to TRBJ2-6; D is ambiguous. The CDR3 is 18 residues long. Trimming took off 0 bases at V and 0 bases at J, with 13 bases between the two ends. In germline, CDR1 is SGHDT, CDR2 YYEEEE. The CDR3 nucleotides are TGTGCCAGCAGCTTGGGAGGCCCTATCGCCTCTGGGGCCAACGTCCTGACTTTC. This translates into CASSLGGPIASGANVLTF.

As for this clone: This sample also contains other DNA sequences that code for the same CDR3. CDR3 region: CASSLGTYEQYF. CDR3 DNA: TGTGCCAGCAGTTTGGGTACCTACGAGCAGTACTTC. The J gene is TRBJ2-7, the V gene TRBV28; unclear D gene. The V end lost 3 bases, the J end lost 2 bases, and 5 bases lay between the germline ends. The CDR3 extends over 12 amino acids. Germline V gene sequence: CDR1 MDHEN, CDR2 SYDVKM.

The CDR3 nucleotides read TGTGCCAGTAGTATCACAGATACGCAGTATTTT. It specifies CASSITDTQYF. The V and J genes are TRBV19 and TRBJ2-3; no clear D gene. The CDR3 runs 11 residues. CDR1 and CDR2 from the germline V gene are LNHDA and SQIVND (reference sequence). V lost 3 bases, J lost 2 bases, and 0 bases lay in between.

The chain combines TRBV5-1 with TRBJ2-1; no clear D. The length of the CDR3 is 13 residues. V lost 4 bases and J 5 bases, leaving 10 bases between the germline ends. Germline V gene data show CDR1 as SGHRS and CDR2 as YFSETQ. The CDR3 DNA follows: TGCGCCAGCAGCATCGGACGGCACAATGAGCAGTTCTTC. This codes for CASSIGRHNEQFF.

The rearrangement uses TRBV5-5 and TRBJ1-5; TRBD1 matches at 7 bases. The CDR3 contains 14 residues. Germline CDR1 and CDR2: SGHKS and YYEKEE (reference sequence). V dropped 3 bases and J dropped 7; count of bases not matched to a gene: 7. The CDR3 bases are TGTGCCAGCAGCTCAGGGGGGTTCCAGCAGCCCCAGCATTTT. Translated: CASSSGGFQQPQHF.

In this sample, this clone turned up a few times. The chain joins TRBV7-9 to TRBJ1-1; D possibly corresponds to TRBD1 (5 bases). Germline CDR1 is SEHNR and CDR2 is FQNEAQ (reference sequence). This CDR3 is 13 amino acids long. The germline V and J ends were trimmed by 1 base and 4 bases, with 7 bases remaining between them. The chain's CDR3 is CASSLEGSTEAFF. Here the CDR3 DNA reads TGTGCCAGCAGCTTAGAGGGGAGCACTGAAGCTTTCTTT.

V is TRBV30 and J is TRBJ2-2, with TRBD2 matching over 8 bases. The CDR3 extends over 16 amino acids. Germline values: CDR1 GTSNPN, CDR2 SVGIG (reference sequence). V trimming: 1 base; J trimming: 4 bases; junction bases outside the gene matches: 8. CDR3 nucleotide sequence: TGTGCCTGGAGTGGGATAGCGGGAAGGATCACCGGGGAGCTGTTTTTT. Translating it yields CAWSGIAGRITGELFF.

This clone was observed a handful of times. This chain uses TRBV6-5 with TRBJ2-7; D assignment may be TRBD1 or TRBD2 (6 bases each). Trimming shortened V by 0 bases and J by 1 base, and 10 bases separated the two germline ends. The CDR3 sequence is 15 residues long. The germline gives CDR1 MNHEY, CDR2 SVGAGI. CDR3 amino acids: CASSYSGGGSYEQYF. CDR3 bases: TGTGCCAGCAGTTACTCGGGGGGCGGTTCCTACGAGCAGTACTTC.

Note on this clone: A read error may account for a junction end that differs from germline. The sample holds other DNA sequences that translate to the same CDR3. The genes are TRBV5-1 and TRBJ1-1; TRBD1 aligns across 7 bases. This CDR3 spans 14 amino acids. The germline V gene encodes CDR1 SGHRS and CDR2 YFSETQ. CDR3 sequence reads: CASSWGQMNTEAFF. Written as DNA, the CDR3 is TGCGCCAGCAGCTGGGGACAGATGAACACCGAAGCTTTCTTT.

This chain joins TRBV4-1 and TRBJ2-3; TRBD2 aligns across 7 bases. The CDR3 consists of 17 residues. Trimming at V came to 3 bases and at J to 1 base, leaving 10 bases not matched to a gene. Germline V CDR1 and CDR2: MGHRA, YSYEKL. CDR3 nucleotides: TGCGCCAGCAGCCATTTAGGGAGGGAGCGGGGCACAGATACGCAGTATTTT. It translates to CASSHLGRERGTDTQYF.

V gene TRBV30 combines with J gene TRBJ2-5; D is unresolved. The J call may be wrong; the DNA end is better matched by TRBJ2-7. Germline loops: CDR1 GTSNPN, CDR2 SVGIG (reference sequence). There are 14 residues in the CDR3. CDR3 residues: CAWSSETWNYEQYF. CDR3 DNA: TGTGCCTGGAGTTCGGAGACGTGGAATTACGAGCAGTACTTC.

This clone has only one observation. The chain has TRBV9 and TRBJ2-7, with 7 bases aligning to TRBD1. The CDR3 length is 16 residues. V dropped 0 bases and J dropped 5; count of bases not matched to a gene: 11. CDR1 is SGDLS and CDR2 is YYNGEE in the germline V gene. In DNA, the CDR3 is TGTGCCAGCAGCGTAGGGATAGGGGGCAGGGTGCACGAGCAGTACTTC. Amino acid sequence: CASSVGIGGRVHEQYF.

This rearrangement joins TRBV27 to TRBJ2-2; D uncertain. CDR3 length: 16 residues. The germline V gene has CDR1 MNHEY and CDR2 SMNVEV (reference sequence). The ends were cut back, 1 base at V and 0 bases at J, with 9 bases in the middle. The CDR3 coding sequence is TGTGCCAGCAGTTTATTCGTAGCCGCGAACACCGGGGAGCTGTTTTTT. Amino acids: CASSLFVAANTGELFF.

DNA of the CDR3: TGTGCCAGCAGTATGCCGGGACAGGTGCTCAATGAGCAGTTCTTC. It is translated as CASSMPGQVLNEQFF. V is TRBV11-2 and J is TRBJ2-1; TRBD1 matches 8 bases. Trimming cost V 6 bases and J 6 bases; bases outside gene matches: 10. Germline V gives CDR1 SGHAT, CDR2 FQNNGV. The CDR3 sequence is 15 residues long.

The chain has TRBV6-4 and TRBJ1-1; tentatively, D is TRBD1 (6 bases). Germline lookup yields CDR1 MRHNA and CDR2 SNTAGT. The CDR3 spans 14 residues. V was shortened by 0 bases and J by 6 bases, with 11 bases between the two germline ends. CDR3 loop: CASSDSHRASEAFF. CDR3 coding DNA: TGTGCCAGCAGTGACTCCCACAGGGCTTCTGAAGCTTTCTTT.